The 3 T cell receptor beta chains below come from one sample, sequenced in a study of shared clonotypes between healthy human individuals. Naivety among CD8 cells was defined by CD45RO negativity and positive CCR7 selection, thereby excluding terminally differentiated effector memory CD45RA+ cells. Profiled with immunoSEQ multiplex PCR; TCRdb holds only in-frame clones, not every one. The table shows around 2,000,000 clones, with roughly 94% occurring only once. The sequencing sample was made of naive CD8+ T cells sorted from blood. The source of these receptors is a man aged 18 to 30 in good health.

The chain recombines TRBV4-1 with TRBJ2-5, with D possibly TRBD2 on 7 matching bases. The germline gives CDR1 MGHRA, CDR2 YSYEKL. CDR3 length: 16 residues. V was shortened by 0 bases and J by 5 bases, with 16 bases between the two germline ends. The CDR3 spells CASSQEWGGSGETQYF. DNA for the CDR3: TGCGCCAGCAGCCAAGAGTGGGGGGGCAGCGGGGAGACCCAGTACTTC.

This chain connects TRBV19 to TRBJ2-3; no clear D gene. This CDR3 contains 15 residues. The germline V gene has CDR1 LNHDA and CDR2 SQIVND (reference sequence). The ends were cut back, 0 bases at V and 3 bases at J, with 10 bases in the middle. This chain's CDR3 is CASSIDVTATDTQYF. The CDR3 DNA is TGTGCCAGTAGTATAGATGTCACAGCTACAGATACGCAGTATTTT.

The CDR3 protein is CASSTGTGGNEQFF. CDR3 DNA: TGTGCCAGCAGCACAGGGACAGGGGGCAATGAGCAGTTCTTC. The chain uses TRBV7-9 and TRBJ2-1, with TRBD1 identical over 11 bases. Per germline, CDR1 SEHNR and CDR2 FQNEAQ (reference sequence). This CDR3 has 14 amino acids. Germline trimming cut 5 bases from V and 6 bases from J; bases unmatched to any gene: 3. Filled out from reference TRBV7-9 and TRBJ2-1, the complete variable domain reads DTGVSQNPRHKITKRGQNVTFRCDPISEHNRLYWYRQTLGQGPEFLTYFQNEAQLEKSRLLSDRFSAERPKGSFSTLEIQRTEQGDSAMYLCASSTGTGGNEQFFGPGTRLTVL.